This TCR beta chain was sequenced in a study of T cell responses to AZD1222 COVID-19 vaccine. The length of the CDR3 is 16 residues. CDR1 LNHDA and CDR2 SQIVND come from the germline V gene (reference sequence). The V gene end was trimmed by 5 bases and the J gene end by 5 bases; junction bases not matched to a gene: 8. Using immunoSEQ multiplex PCR, the repertoire was profiled, and TCRdb retains in-frame clones only, with some absent. The data show some 150,000 clones, roughly 90% seen once. As concerns this clone: Its specificity is not known.

Regarding the study as a whole: The peak T cell response came first, and repertoires were sampled only after it. In a largely white British group with more females than males, clonal diversity was possibly underestimated. Unmutated variant regions are reportedly targeted by nearly half of spike-specific TCRs. Spike-specific TCRs gained breadth and depth after people received two AZD1222 doses.

The rearrangement uses TRBV19 and TRBJ2-3, with 12 bases fitting TRBD2. This sequence originates from an adult who received the AZD1222 COVID-19 vaccine. This specimen consisted of peripheral blood, obtained 28 days after the second AZD1222 dose. The CDR3 protein is CASSETSGRWEDTQYF. CDR3 in DNA: TGTGCCAGTAGTGAAACTAGCGGGAGGTGGGAAGATACGCAGTATTTT.